This entry lists 16 T cell receptor beta chains sequenced from one sample in a study of cytomegalovirus exposure and HLA in healthy donors. The PCR ran on 60 Vbeta and 13 Jbeta primers. Clones were sequenced by immunoSEQ multiplex PCR, and TCRdb holds only the in-frame ones, with some missing. The repertoire holds under 95,000 clones, with around 79% as singletons. Sequenced sample: PBMCs. The receptor set was obtained from a woman aged 40 to 50 in good health and CMV-seropositive.

V and J are TRBV27 and TRBJ2-1; D unclear. Between the trimmed V and J ends, which lost 4 bases and 7 bases, there was a span of 14 bases. The CDR3 contains 14 residues. Germline CDR1 is MNHEY and CDR2 is SMNVEV (reference sequence). CDR3 amino acids: CASSSPHPRNEQFF. In DNA, the CDR3 is TGTGCCAGCAGTTCCCCTCACCCTAGGAATGAGCAGTTCTTC.

The gene calls are TRBV5-1 and TRBJ1-6; 9 nucleotides align to TRBD1. V lost 1 base to trimming and J lost 10 bases; unmatched junction nucleotides: 12. From germline, CDR1 is SGHRS and CDR2 YFSETQ. The CDR3 sequence is 17 residues long. The CDR3, as DNA: TGCGCCAGCAGCTTGCAGGGACAGGGAGTAGCGGGGTCACCCCTCCACTTT. The encoded protein is CASSLQGQGVAGSPLHF.

This sequence joins TRBV30 and TRBJ2-7; D unclear. Germline CDR1 is GTSNPN and CDR2 is SVGIG (reference sequence). V shed 2 bases and J shed 6 bases, with 8 bases lying between them. The CDR3 extends over 11 amino acids. CDR3 amino acids: CAWSFSSEQYF. The CDR3 DNA sequence: TGTGCCTGGAGTTTTAGTAGCGAGCAGTACTTC.

The gene calls are TRBV11-2 and TRBJ1-5; D gene unclear. Germline V gives CDR1 SGHAT, CDR2 FQNNGV. The CDR3 sequence is 13 residues long. V was shortened by 4 bases and J by 7 bases, with 11 bases between the two germline ends. The CDR3 is CASSSWLEQPQHF. The DNA of the CDR3 is TGTGCCAGCAGCTCATGGTTAGAACAGCCCCAGCATTTT. The whole variable domain, remainder taken from reference TRBV11-2 and TRBJ1-5, is EAGVAQSPRYKIIEKRQSVAFWCNPISGHATLYWYQQILGQGPKLLIQFQNNGVVDDSQLPKDRFSAERLKGVDSTLKIQPAKLEDSAVYLCASSSWLEQPQHFGDGTRLSIL.

The V call is TRBV28, the J call TRBJ2-1; D uncertain. Trimming pared 3 bases from V and 9 bases from J, leaving 6 bases between. Per the germline V gene, CDR1 is MDHEN and CDR2 is SYDVKM. The CDR3 is 11 amino acids. This CDR3 is CASSFYGEQFF. DNA of the CDR3: TGTGCCAGCAGTTTTTACGGTGAGCAGTTCTTC.

V gene TRBV27 combines with J gene TRBJ2-7, with a tentative D call TRBD1 (5 bases). Germline assignment: CDR1 MNHEY and CDR2 SMNVEV (reference sequence). This CDR3 region has 18 residues. V was trimmed by 6 bases and J by 2 bases, leaving 26 bases between them. For the CDR3, the DNA is TGTGCCAGCAGCCGCCTAAGCCGCCTTCGGGCAGGGACCTACGAGCAGTACTTC. Its protein product is CASSRLSRLRAGTYEQYF.

The chain combines TRBV7-9 with TRBJ2-5, with 9 bases fitting TRBD1. CDR3 size: 15 residues. With V trimmed by 4 bases and J by 2 bases, 5 bases remained unmatched. The germline V gene encodes CDR1 SEHNR and CDR2 FQNEAQ (reference sequence). As DNA, the CDR3 is TGTGCCAGCAGCTGGACAGGGGCGATACAAGAGACCCAGTACTTC. Its translation is CASSWTGAIQETQYF.

With respect to this clone: Its ends do not fully match the called genes, so a read error is possible. The V gene is TRBV7-9, the J gene TRBJ2-5; D gene ambiguous. The CDR3 length is 12 residues. Germline-derived CDR1 and CDR2 are SEHNR and FQNEAQ (reference sequence). The CDR3 sequence is CSSSHLWETQYF. CDR3 DNA: TGTTCCAGCAGCCACTTATGGGAGACCCAGTACTTC.

The chain combines TRBV2 with TRBJ1-2; TRBD1 aligns across 7 bases. Germline CDR1 and CDR2: SNHLY and FYNNEI. This CDR3 has 12 residues. V gave up 8 bases and J gave up 2 bases; unmatched junction bases: 2. The CDR3 DNA is TGTGCCAGCCAGGGGGAAAACTATGGCTACACCTTC. Translation: CASQGENYGYTF. The variable domain in full, completed from reference TRBV2 and TRBJ1-2, reads EPEVTQTPSHQVTQMGQEVILRCVPISNHLYFYWYRQILGQKVEFLVSFYNNEISEKSEIFDDQFSVERPDGSNFTLKIRSTKLEDSAMYFCASQGENYGYTFGSGTRLTVV.

The CDR3 coding sequence is TGTGCCAGCAGCCCCGGTCCCCTTGAGCAGTTCTTC. Its protein product is CASSPGPLEQFF. The chain is built from TRBV5-6 and TRBJ2-1; D is unresolved. Deletions cut 4 bases from V and 9 bases from J, with 11 bases between. This CDR3 has 12 residues. Germline V gene sequence: CDR1 SGHDT, CDR2 YYEEEE.

The rearrangement joins TRBV5-1 to TRBJ2-2; weak D call: TRBD1 (6 bases). Trimming stripped 4 bases from V and 2 bases from J, with 12 bases between. The germline V gene encodes CDR1 SGHRS and CDR2 YFSETQ. This CDR3 contains 15 residues. CDR3 bases: TGCGCCAGCAGCCCACGAGGGGGAAACACCGGGGAGCTGTTTTTT. Its translation: CASSPRGGNTGELFF.

V is TRBV25-1 and J is TRBJ2-7; 13 bases are shared with TRBD2. CDR3 length: 16 residues. The V gene's germline CDR1 is MGHDK and CDR2 SYGVNS. Losses at the gene ends were 3 bases for V and 5 bases for J; bases not matched to a gene: 7. The CDR3 spells CASSDILAGGRNEQYF. CDR3 coding DNA: TGTGCCAGCAGTGACATACTAGCGGGAGGGAGAAACGAGCAGTACTTC.

Comments on this clone: The same CDR3 also results from other DNA sequences found in this sample. This sequence joins TRBV7-9 and TRBJ1-2; 11 positions agree with TRBD1. This CDR3 has 14 residues. V lost 5 bases, J lost 8 bases, and 7 bases stayed unmatched. Germline-derived CDR1 and CDR2 are SEHNR and FQNEAQ (reference sequence). The CDR3 sequence: CASSRGQGVGGYTF. The DNA of the CDR3 is TGTGCCAGCAGCCGGGGACAGGGGGTGGGCGGCTACACCTTC.

The chain recombines TRBV4-1 with TRBJ2-1, with 10 bases fitting TRBD2. The CDR3 runs 15 residues. The V gene end was trimmed by 4 bases and the J gene end by 3 bases; junction bases not matched to a gene: 3. The germline CDR1 and CDR2 sequences are MGHRA and YSYEKL. CDR3 loop: CASSLTSGHYNEQFF. For the CDR3, the DNA is TGCGCCAGCAGCCTGACTAGCGGGCACTACAATGAGCAGTTCTTC.

The rearrangement uses TRBV5-1 and TRBJ1-2; D is unresolved. The CDR3 spans 12 residues. V shed 3 bases and J shed 7 bases, with 10 bases lying between them. CDR1 SGHRS and CDR2 YFSETQ come from the germline V gene. The CDR3 region is CASSSGGVGYTF. The CDR3 DNA is TGCGCCAGCAGCTCCGGAGGTGTTGGCTACACCTTC. The full variable domain, with the rest looked up from reference TRBV5-1 and TRBJ1-2, is KAGVTQTPRYLIKTRGQQVTLSCSPISGHRSVSWYQQTPGQGLQFLFEYFSETQRNKGNFPGRFSGRQFSNSRSEMNVSTLELGDSALYLCASSSGGVGYTFGSGTRLTVV.

In its sample, this clone was seen a few times. The chain joins TRBV9 to TRBJ1-3; D is possibly TRBD1 (6 bases). Germline CDR1 reads SGDLS; CDR2 reads YYNGEE. Trimming shortened V by 4 bases and J by 3 bases, and 14 bases separated the two germline ends. The CDR3 has 15 amino acids. The CDR3 nucleotides are TGTGCCAGCAGCCTAAGAGGGACACGTGGAAACACCATATATTTT. The encoded protein is CASSLRGTRGNTIYF.